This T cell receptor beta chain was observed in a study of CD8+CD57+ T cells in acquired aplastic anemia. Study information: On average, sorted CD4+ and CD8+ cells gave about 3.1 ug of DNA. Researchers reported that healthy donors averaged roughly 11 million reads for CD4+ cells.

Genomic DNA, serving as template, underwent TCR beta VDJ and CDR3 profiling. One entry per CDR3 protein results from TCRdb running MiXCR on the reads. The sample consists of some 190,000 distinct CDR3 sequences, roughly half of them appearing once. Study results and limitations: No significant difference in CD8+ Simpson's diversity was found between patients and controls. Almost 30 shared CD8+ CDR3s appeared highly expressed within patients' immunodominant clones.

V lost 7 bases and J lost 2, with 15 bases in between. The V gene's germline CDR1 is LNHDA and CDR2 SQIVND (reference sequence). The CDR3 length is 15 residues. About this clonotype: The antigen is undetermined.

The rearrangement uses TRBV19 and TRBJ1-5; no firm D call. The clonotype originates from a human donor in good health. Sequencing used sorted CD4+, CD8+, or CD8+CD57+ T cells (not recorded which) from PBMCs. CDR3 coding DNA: TGTGCCAGTATGGGTTCCTGGCGGGGCAATCAGCCCCAGCATTTT. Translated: CASMGSWRGNQPQHF.